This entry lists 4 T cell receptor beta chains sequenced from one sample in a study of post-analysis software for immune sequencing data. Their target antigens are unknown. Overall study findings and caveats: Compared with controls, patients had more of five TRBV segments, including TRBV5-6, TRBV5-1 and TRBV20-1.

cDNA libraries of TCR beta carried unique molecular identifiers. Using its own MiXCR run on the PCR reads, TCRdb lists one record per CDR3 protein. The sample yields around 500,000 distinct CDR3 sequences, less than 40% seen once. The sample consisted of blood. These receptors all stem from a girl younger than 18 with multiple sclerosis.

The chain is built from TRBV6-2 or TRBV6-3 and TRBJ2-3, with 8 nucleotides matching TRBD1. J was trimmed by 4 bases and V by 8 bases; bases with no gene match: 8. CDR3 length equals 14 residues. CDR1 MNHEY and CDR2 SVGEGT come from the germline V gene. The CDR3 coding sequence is TGTGCCAGCGACAGGGGTTCCAGAGCAGATACGCAGTATTTT. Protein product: CASDRGSRADTQYF.

The CDR3 region is CASSLDTAGGYTF. The CDR3 nucleotides read TGCGCCAGCAGCTTGGATACCGCGGGAGGCTACACCTTC. The rearrangement uses TRBV5-1 and TRBJ1-2; D is uncertain. Deletions cut 0 bases from V and 8 bases from J, with 11 bases between. This CDR3 spans 13 amino acids. Germline V lookup: CDR1 SGHRS, CDR2 YFSETQ.

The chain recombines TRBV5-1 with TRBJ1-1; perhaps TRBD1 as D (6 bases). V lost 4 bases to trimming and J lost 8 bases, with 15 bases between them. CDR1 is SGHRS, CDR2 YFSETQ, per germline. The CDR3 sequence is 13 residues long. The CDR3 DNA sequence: TGCGCCAGCAGCAGATTACAGGGCGGAGAAGCTTTCTTT. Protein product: CASSRLQGGEAFF.

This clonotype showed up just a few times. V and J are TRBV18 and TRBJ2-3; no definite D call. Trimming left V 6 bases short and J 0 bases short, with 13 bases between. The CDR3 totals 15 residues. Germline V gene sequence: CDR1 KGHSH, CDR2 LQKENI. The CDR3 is CASSFQNPSTDTQYF. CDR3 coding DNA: TGTGCCAGCTCCTTTCAGAACCCCAGCACAGATACGCAGTATTTT. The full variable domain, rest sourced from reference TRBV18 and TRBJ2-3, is NAGVMQNPRHLVRRRGQEARLRCSPMKGHSHVYWYRQLPEEGLKFMVYLQKENIIDESGMPKERFSAEFPKEGPSILRIQQVVRGDSAAYFCASSFQNPSTDTQYFGPGTRLTVL.